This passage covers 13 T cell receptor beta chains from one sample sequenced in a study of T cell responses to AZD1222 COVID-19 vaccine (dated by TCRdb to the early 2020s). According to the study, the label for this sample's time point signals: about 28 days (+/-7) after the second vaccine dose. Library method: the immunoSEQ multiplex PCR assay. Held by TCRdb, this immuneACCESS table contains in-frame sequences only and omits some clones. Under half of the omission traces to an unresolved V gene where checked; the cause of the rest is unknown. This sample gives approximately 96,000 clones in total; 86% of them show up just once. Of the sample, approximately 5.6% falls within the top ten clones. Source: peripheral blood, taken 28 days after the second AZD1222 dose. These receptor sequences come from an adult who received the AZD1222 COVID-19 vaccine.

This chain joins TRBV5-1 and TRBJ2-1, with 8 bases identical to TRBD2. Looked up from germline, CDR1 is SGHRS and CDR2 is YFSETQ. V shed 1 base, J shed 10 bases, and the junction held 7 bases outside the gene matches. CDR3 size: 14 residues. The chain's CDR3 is CASSLTAGAGEQFF. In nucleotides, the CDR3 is TGCGCCAGCAGCTTGACAGCGGGAGCAGGGGAGCAGTTCTTC.

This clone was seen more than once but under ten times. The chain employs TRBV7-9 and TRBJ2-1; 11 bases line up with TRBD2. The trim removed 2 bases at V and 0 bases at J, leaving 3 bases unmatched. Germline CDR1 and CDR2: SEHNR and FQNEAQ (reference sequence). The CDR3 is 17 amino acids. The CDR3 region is CASSLSSGRSSYNEQFF. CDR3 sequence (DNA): TGTGCCAGCAGCTTATCTAGCGGGAGGAGCTCCTACAATGAGCAGTTCTTC.

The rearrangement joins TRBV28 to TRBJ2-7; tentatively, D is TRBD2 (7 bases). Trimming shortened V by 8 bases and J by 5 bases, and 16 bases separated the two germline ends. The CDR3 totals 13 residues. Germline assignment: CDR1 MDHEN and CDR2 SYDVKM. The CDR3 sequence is CASRHGGLNEQYF. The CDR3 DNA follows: TGTGCCAGCCGTCACGGGGGGCTGAACGAGCAGTACTTC.

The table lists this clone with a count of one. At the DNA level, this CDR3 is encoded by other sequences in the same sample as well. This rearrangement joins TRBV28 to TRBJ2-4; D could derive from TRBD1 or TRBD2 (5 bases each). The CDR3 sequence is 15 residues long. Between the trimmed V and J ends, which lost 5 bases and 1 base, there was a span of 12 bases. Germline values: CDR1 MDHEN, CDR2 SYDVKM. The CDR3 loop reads CASSPGGVAKNIQYF. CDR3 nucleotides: TGTGCCAGCAGTCCTGGGGGAGTGGCCAAAAACATTCAGTACTTC.

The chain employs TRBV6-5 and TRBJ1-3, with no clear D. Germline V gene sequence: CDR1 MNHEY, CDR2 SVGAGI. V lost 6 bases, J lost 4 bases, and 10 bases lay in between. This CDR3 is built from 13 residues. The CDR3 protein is CASRTVAGNTIYF. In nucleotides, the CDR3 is TGTGCCAGCAGAACAGTGGCCGGAAACACCATATATTTT.

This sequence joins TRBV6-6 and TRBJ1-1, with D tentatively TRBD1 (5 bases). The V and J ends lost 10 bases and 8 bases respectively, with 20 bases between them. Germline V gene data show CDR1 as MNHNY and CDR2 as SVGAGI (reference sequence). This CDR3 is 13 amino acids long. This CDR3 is CATTPLVEGEAFF. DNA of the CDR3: TGTGCCACAACACCCCTCGTGGAGGGGGAAGCTTTCTTT.

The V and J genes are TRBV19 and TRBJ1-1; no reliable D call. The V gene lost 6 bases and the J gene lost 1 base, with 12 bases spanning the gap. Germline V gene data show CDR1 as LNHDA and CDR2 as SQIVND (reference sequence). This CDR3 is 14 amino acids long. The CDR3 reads CASSRPLQNTEAFF. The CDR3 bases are TGTGCCAGTAGCCGGCCGTTGCAGAACACTGAAGCTTTCTTT.

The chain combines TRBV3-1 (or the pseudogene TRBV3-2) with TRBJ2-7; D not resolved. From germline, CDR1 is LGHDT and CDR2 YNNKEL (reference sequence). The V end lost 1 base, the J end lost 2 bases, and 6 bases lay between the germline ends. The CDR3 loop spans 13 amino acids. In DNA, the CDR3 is TGTGCCAGCAGCCAAGTGGGCGCCTACGAGCAGTACTTC. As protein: CASSQVGAYEQYF.

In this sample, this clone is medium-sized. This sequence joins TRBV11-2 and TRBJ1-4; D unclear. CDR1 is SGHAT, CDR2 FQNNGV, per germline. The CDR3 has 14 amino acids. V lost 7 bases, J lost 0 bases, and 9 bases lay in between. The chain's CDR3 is CASTPGSTNEKLFF. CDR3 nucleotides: TGTGCCAGCACCCCCGGCTCAACTAATGAAAAACTGTTTTTT.

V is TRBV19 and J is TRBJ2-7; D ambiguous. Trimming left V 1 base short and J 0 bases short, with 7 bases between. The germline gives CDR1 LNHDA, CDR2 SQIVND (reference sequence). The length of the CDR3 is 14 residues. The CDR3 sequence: CASSIAGISYEQYF. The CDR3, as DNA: TGTGCCAGTAGTATAGCGGGCATCTCCTACGAGCAGTACTTC.

The CDR3, as DNA: TGTGCCAGCAGCTTAGGGGGCGGGAGGGCCCCCGGGGAGCTGTTTTTT. Its protein product is CASSLGGGRAPGELFF. The rearrangement joins TRBV7-3 to TRBJ2-2; 9 positions match TRBD2. Losses at the gene ends were 2 bases for V and 6 bases for J; bases not matched to a gene: 7. Germline lookup yields CDR1 SGHTA and CDR2 FQGTGA. CDR3 length: 16 amino acids.

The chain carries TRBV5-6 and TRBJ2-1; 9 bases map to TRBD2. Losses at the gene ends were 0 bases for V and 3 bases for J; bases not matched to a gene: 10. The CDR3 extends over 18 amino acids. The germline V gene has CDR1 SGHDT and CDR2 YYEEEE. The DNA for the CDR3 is TGTGCCAGCAGCTTGGCTGGGGCTAGCGGGGCCATCTACAATGAGCAGTTCTTC. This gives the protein CASSLAGASGAIYNEQFF.

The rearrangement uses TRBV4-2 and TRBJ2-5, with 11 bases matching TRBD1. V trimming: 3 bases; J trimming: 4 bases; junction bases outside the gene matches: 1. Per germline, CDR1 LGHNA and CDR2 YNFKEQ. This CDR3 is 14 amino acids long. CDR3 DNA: TGTGCCAGCAGCCAGGGACAGGGGGGAGAGACCCAGTACTTC. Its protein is CASSQGQGGETQYF.